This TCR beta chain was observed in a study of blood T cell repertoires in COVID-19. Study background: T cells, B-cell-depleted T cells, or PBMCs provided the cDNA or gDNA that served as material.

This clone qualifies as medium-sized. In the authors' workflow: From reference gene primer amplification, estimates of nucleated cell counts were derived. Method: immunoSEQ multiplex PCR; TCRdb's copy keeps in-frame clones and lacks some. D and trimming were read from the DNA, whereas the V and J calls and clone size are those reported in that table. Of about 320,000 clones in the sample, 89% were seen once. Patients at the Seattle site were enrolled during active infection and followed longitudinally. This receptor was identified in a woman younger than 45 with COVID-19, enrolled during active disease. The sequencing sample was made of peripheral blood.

CDR3 DNA: TGTGCCAGCAGCCCCAGACAGGGGGCTCTGTACGAGCAGTACTTC. Its translation: CASSPRQGALYEQYF. V is TRBV3-1 (or the pseudogene TRBV3-2) and J is TRBJ2-7; 10 nucleotides match TRBD1. The V segment lost 4 bases and the J segment 4 bases; nucleotides outside the gene matches: 7. There are 15 residues in the CDR3. Germline values: CDR1 LGHDT, CDR2 YNNKEL (reference sequence).